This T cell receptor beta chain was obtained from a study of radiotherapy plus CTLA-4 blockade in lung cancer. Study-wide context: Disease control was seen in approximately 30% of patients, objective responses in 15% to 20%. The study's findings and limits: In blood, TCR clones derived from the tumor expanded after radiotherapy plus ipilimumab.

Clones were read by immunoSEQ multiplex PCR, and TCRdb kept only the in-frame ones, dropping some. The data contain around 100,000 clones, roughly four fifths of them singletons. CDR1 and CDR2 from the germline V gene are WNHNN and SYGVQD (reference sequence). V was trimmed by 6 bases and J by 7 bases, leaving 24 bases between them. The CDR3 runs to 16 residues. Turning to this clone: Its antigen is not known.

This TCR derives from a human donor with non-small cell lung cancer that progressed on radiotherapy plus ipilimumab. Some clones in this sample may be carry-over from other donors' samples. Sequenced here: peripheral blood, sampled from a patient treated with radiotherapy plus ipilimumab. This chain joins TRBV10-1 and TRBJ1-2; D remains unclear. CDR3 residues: CASSSFHGPIPGGYTF. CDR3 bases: TGCGCCAGCAGCAGCTTCCATGGCCCCATTCCCGGTGGCTACACCTTC.